This T cell receptor beta chain was recorded in a study of CD8 T cells in ankylosing spondylitis. Trimming removed 3 bases from V and 4 bases from J, with 7 bases in between. The CDR3 loop spans 13 amino acids. A word on this clonotype: Its matching antigen is unknown.

MiXCR, applied by TCRdb to the 5' RACE reads, yields one record per CDR3 protein. The table has around 480,000 distinct CDR3 sequences, 17% seen once. Study findings and constraints: Disease-linked clones reportedly showed significant enrichment in matched ankylosing spondylitis synovial fluid. Blood from ankylosing spondylitis patients appeared to carry a characteristic roughly 8-variant TCR beta motif. Prior work had noted some motif variants in reactive arthritis blood and synovial fluid.

This sequence joins TRBV12-3 or TRBV12-4 and TRBJ2-1; D is unclear. This sequence was found in a male donor with ankylosing spondylitis. Sequencing used blood, either unsorted or a sorted T cell fraction (not recorded which). DNA for the CDR3: TGTGCCAGCAGTTTTACTCTTTACAATGAGCAGTTCTTC. Amino acids: CASSFTLYNEQFF.